The 30 T cell receptor beta chains in this list originate from one sample, sequenced in a study of blood T cell repertoires in COVID-19. The method was immunoSEQ multiplex PCR; TCRdb's version includes in-frame clones alone and lacks a portion of them. Of 210,000 or so clones in the sample, 84% were seen once. Sequencing was performed on peripheral blood. These receptor sequences come from a woman older than 75 with active or convalescent COVID-19.

This clone was recorded only once. The chain uses TRBV2 and TRBJ2-7; TRBD1 aligns across 10 bases. The CDR3 runs to 15 residues. V shed 8 bases and J 2 bases; nucleotides not matched to a gene: 9. CDR1 is SNHLY, CDR2 FYNNEI, per germline. For the CDR3, the DNA is TGTGCCAGCGGGCGCGGGACAGGGGTTACCTACGAGCAGTACTTC. Protein: CASGRGTGVTYEQYF.

As concerns this clone: At the DNA level, this CDR3 is encoded by other sequences in the same sample as well. V and J are TRBV7-2 and TRBJ1-6, with 9 bases matching TRBD1. The CDR3 sequence is 15 residues long. V was pared by 2 bases and J by 10 bases, with 6 bases of the junction left unmatched. Per the germline V gene, CDR1 is SGHTA and CDR2 is FQGNSA. The CDR3 coding sequence is TGTGCCAGCAGCTTAAAGGGACAGGGAAGGTCACCCCTCCACTTT. This sequence encodes CASSLKGQGRSPLHF.

The rearrangement uses TRBV5-1 and TRBJ2-5; 7 nucleotides agree with TRBD1. CDR3 size: 15 residues. Germline values: CDR1 SGHRS, CDR2 YFSETQ. The J segment lost 1 base and the V segment lost 0 bases, leaving 3 bases of the junction unmatched. The CDR3 nucleotides read TGCGCCAGCAGCTTGGCTACAGGGGCCCAAGAGACCCAGTACTTC. This translates into CASSLATGAQETQYF.

This rearrangement joins TRBV4-2 to TRBJ1-2; D gene ambiguous. The V end was cut by 0 bases, the J end by 0 bases, with 14 bases between. This CDR3 region has 17 residues. Germline V CDR1 and CDR2: LGHNA, YNFKEQ. CDR3 DNA sequence: TGTGCCAGCAGCCAAGATCTGGGGAGGCGGGCTAACTATGGCTACACCTTC. This gives the protein CASSQDLGRRANYGYTF.

The chain links TRBV18 to TRBJ2-3, with 8 bases lining up with TRBD2. Germline V lookup: CDR1 KGHSH, CDR2 LQKENI. V lost 0 bases and J lost 2; bases outside the gene matches: 13. The CDR3 spans 19 residues. CDR3 in amino acids: CASSPPVVRSGGYTDTQYF. The CDR3 region has the DNA TGTGCCAGCTCACCACCGGTCGTAAGAAGCGGGGGATACACAGATACGCAGTATTTT.

The chain has TRBV19 and TRBJ1-2; TRBD1 agrees at 10 bases. Germline V gene sequence: CDR1 LNHDA, CDR2 SQIVND (reference sequence). J was trimmed by 1 base and V by 6 bases; bases with no gene match: 5. This CDR3 spans 15 amino acids. The CDR3: CASRRGQGDNYGYTF. The DNA of the CDR3 is TGTGCCAGTAGGCGAGGACAGGGGGATAACTATGGCTACACCTTC.

The chain is built from TRBV5-4 and TRBJ1-1; 7 bases map to TRBD1. Germline assignment: CDR1 SGHNT and CDR2 YYREEE (reference sequence). There are 14 residues in the CDR3. Trimming cost V 1 base and J 8 bases; bases outside gene matches: 8. The CDR3 region is CASSLSKGAQEAFF. CDR3 nucleotide sequence: TGTGCCAGCAGCTTGTCGAAGGGGGCGCAGGAAGCTTTCTTT.

With respect to this clone: No DNA is shown, since the ends of the CDR3 on it are uncertain; the CDR3 is the one TCRdb lists. The sample carries other DNA sequences with the same CDR3. V and J are TRBV9 and TRBJ2-7; TRBD1 is the table's D call, not checked against the DNA. The CDR3 spans 14 residues, counting both ends. Germline values: CDR1 SGDLS, CDR2 YYNGEE. This chain's CDR3 is CASSVGRGSYEQYF.

This clone was picked up a small number of times. This rearrangement joins TRBV2 to TRBJ2-3, with no clear D. The CDR3 runs to 12 residues. Looked up from germline, CDR1 is SNHLY and CDR2 is FYNNEI. V was shortened by 5 bases and J by 0 bases, with 3 bases between the two germline ends. CDR3 in DNA: TGTGCCAGCAGTACTAGCACAGATACGCAGTATTTT. Encoded protein: CASSTSTDTQYF.

The V and J genes are TRBV7-3 and TRBJ2-1; no firm D call. V shed 1 base and J shed 8 bases, with 12 bases lying between them. The CDR3 totals 14 residues. Germline V gives CDR1 SGHTA, CDR2 FQGTGA. Written as DNA, the CDR3 is TGTGCCAGCAGCTTAAGTACGTCCCAGGATGAGCAGTTCTTC. The encoded protein is CASSLSTSQDEQFF. The variable domain in full, with the rest retrieved from reference TRBV7-3 and TRBJ2-1, is GAGVSQTPSNKVTEKGKYVELRCDPISGHTALYWYRQSLGQGPEFLIYFQGTGAADDSGLPNDRFFAVRPEGSVSTLKIQRTERGDSAVYLCASSLSTSQDEQFFGPGTRLTVL.

V usage is TRBV27 and J usage is TRBJ2-2; 9 bases are shared with TRBD1. V trimming: 5 bases; J trimming: 7 bases; junction bases outside the gene matches: 8. The CDR3 length is 15 residues. From germline, CDR1 is MNHEY and CDR2 SMNVEV (reference sequence). DNA for the CDR3: TGTGCCAGCAGTCCTTGGACAGGGGATAACGGGGAGCTGTTTTTT. Protein sequence: CASSPWTGDNGELFF.

The rearrangement joins TRBV9 to TRBJ2-7; possibly TRBD1 for D (6 bases). Germline CDR1 reads SGDLS; CDR2 reads YYNGEE. The CDR3 covers 14 residues. The V end lost 0 bases, the J end lost 6 bases, and 13 bases lay between the germline ends. CDR3 region: CASSVAVGQIEQYF. The CDR3 coding sequence is TGTGCCAGCAGCGTAGCAGTCGGACAGATCGAGCAGTACTTC.

This chain joins TRBV7-6 and TRBJ2-3; 9 nucleotides align to TRBD2. The CDR3 consists of 15 residues. The trim removed 5 bases at V and 4 bases at J, leaving 7 bases unmatched. In germline, CDR1 is SGHVS, CDR2 FNYEAQ. The chain's CDR3 is CASSPAAGGADTQYF. CDR3 coding DNA: TGTGCCAGCAGCCCGGCGGCGGGAGGGGCAGATACGCAGTATTTT.

This clone appeared a single time. The chain joins TRBV7-9 to TRBJ2-5; a weak D match, TRBD1 (6 bases). Germline values: CDR1 SEHNR, CDR2 FQNEAQ (reference sequence). The CDR3 spans 15 residues. V dropped 5 bases and J dropped 2 bases, with 15 bases sitting between them. This chain's CDR3 is CASSRPGQGQETQYF. The CDR3 nucleotides read TGTGCCAGCAGCCGGCCCGGGCAGGGGCAAGAGACCCAGTACTTC. The full variable domain, its missing parts supplied by reference TRBV7-9 and TRBJ2-5, is DTGVSQNPRHKITKRGQNVTFRCDPISEHNRLYWYRQTLGQGPEFLTYFQNEAQLEKSRLLSDRFSAERPKGSFSTLEIQRTEQGDSAMYLCASSRPGQGQETQYFGPGTRLLVL.

CDR3 DNA sequence: TGCGCCAGCAGCTCCGGGACTAGCGGGGTGTACCAAGAGACCCAGTACTTC. This codes for CASSSGTSGVYQETQYF. The V call is TRBV4-3, the J call TRBJ2-5, with 13 bases lining up with TRBD2. The CDR3 runs 17 residues. The ends lost 5 bases at V and 0 bases at J; junction bases unmatched: 6. Germline V lookup: CDR1 LGHNA, CDR2 YSLEER.

The rearrangement joins TRBV9 to TRBJ2-2; D is unresolved. The V gene lost 0 bases and the J gene lost 7 bases, with 7 bases spanning the gap. Germline-derived CDR1 and CDR2 are SGDLS and YYNGEE. The CDR3 loop spans 13 amino acids. CDR3 DNA sequence: TGTGCCAGCAGCGTAGTAATCGGCGGGGAGCTGTTTTTT. It is translated as CASSVVIGGELFF.

The rearrangement uses TRBV6-6 and TRBJ2-7; TRBD1 matches 7 bases. The germline gives CDR1 MNHNY, CDR2 SVGAGI (reference sequence). J lost 0 bases, V lost 0 bases, and 5 bases had no gene match. The CDR3 extends over 16 amino acids. DNA for the CDR3: TGTGCCAGCAGTTACTCTCTGGGACAGAGCTCCTACGAGCAGTACTTC. Protein product: CASSYSLGQSSYEQYF.

V and J are TRBV11-3 and TRBJ2-1; 10 nucleotides match TRBD2. The germline V gene encodes CDR1 SGHNT and CDR2 YENEEA. The CDR3 is 17 residues long. V was clipped by 4 bases and J by 0 bases; unmatched bases: 6. This CDR3 reads CASSSPSSGSSYNEQFF. The CDR3 bases are TGTGCCAGCAGCTCCCCATCTAGCGGGAGCTCCTACAATGAGCAGTTCTTC.

The chain combines TRBV6-5 with TRBJ1-5; D is undetermined. Germline assignment: CDR1 MNHEY and CDR2 SVGAGI. V lost 8 bases to trimming and J lost 5 bases, with 13 bases between them. This CDR3 is built from 13 residues. For the CDR3, the DNA is TGTGCCAGCTCGCTCTTAGTTCATCAGCCCCAGCATTTT. This gives the protein CASSLLVHQPQHF.

This clone has a handful of counts. V and J are TRBV24-1 and TRBJ2-1; 9 nucleotides match TRBD1. Germline trimming cut 12 bases from V and 7 bases from J; bases unmatched to any gene: 15. The CDR3 has 15 residues. Germline V gene sequence: CDR1 KGHDR, CDR2 SFDVKD. CDR3 region: CASSAGQGRSNEQFF. The DNA for the CDR3 is TGTGCCTCATCGGCGGGACAGGGAAGGTCGAATGAGCAGTTCTTC.

The CDR3 DNA sequence: TGTGCCAGCAGCTCGCGTGGGACGACGCGGGGTGAGCAGTTCTTC. Translated: CASSSRGTTRGEQFF. The chain joins TRBV11-3 to TRBJ2-1, with D possibly TRBD2 on 6 matching bases. Trimming removed 4 bases from V and 9 bases from J, with 19 bases in between. This CDR3 spans 15 amino acids. Germline V gene sequence: CDR1 SGHNT, CDR2 YENEEA.

This clone is a singleton in its sample. The genes are TRBV5-5 and TRBJ2-6, with D perhaps TRBD2 (6 bases). V gave up 4 bases and J gave up 0 bases, with 17 bases separating them. The CDR3 loop spans 18 amino acids. Germline CDR1 is SGHKS and CDR2 is YYEKEE (reference sequence). The CDR3 DNA is TGTGCCAGCAGCGAGTGGGGAGGCGGTGGCTCTGGGGCCAACGTCCTGACTTTC. Residues: CASSEWGGGGSGANVLTF.

This rearrangement joins TRBV29-1 to TRBJ2-5; 13 nucleotides align to TRBD2. The CDR3 runs 13 residues. The germline gives CDR1 SQVTM, CDR2 ANQGSEA. The V gene end was trimmed by 7 bases and the J gene end by 5 bases; junction bases not matched to a gene: 4. CDR3 sequence reads: CSGTSGSMETQYF. The CDR3 nucleotides read TGCAGCGGGACTAGCGGGAGTATGGAGACCCAGTACTTC.

The rearrangement links TRBV15 to TRBJ2-3; D gene unclear. Germline CDR1 is LNHNV and CDR2 is YYDKDF (reference sequence). V was pared by 4 bases and J by 0 bases, with 11 bases between. This CDR3 is 15 amino acids long. The CDR3 sequence: CATSTPVTSTDTQYF. In DNA form, the CDR3 reads TGTGCCACCAGCACGCCCGTGACTAGCACAGATACGCAGTATTTT.

The rearrangement joins TRBV11-2 to TRBJ2-7; TRBD2 is a possible D gene (5 bases). There are 16 residues in the CDR3. V was pared by 7 bases and J by 4 bases, with 23 bases between. From germline, CDR1 is SGHAT and CDR2 FQNNGV. CDR3 DNA sequence: TGTGCCAGCAAGTCTCTGAGGGCAGTGTCTTTATACGAGCAGTACTTC. It specifies CASKSLRAVSLYEQYF.

A few counts support this clone. J is TRBJ2-2 and V is TRBV2; 16 bases map to TRBD2. From germline, CDR1 is SNHLY and CDR2 FYNNEI. The J segment lost 6 bases and the V segment lost 7 bases, leaving 5 bases of the junction unmatched. The CDR3 is made up of 16 amino acids. CDR3 nucleotides: TGTGCCAGCACCGTCGGGACTAGCGGGAGGGCCGGGGAGCTGTTTTTT. This translates into CASTVGTSGRAGELFF.

CDR3 DNA: TGCGCCAGCAGCTTCGGGACACCGGGTAATGAAAAACTGTTTTTT. Its protein is CASSFGTPGNEKLFF. This chain uses TRBV5-1 with TRBJ1-4; a weak D match, TRBD1 (6 bases). The germline gives CDR1 SGHRS, CDR2 YFSETQ. Trimming removed 2 bases at V and 4 bases at J, with 12 bases between. This CDR3 is 15 amino acids long.

The chain employs TRBV7-9 and TRBJ1-4, with D maybe TRBD1 (5 bases). Per germline, CDR1 SEHNR and CDR2 FQNEAQ (reference sequence). V was shortened by 1 base and J by 8 bases, with 11 bases between the two germline ends. This CDR3 contains 14 residues. The CDR3 here is CASSLESRAEKLFF. DNA for the CDR3: TGTGCCAGCAGCTTAGAATCCAGGGCCGAAAAACTGTTTTTT.

The J gene is TRBJ2-5, the V gene TRBV5-4; 7 bases fit TRBD2. CDR3 length: 14 amino acids. The germline CDR1 and CDR2 sequences are SGHNT and YYREEE (reference sequence). V shed 4 bases, J shed 5 bases, and the junction held 8 bases outside the gene matches. CDR3 region: CASSLSGGRETQYF. The DNA for the CDR3 is TGTGCCAGCAGCCTCTCGGGGGGTCGGGAGACCCAGTACTTC.

The chain couples TRBV5-1 to TRBJ2-7; 7 bases are shared with TRBD2. CDR1 and CDR2 from the germline V gene are SGHRS and YFSETQ. This CDR3 is built from 17 residues. The trim removed 0 bases at V and 0 bases at J, leaving 9 bases unmatched. The CDR3 bases are TGCGCCAGCAGCTTGGGCCATCGGGGGGTGAGCTCCTACGAGCAGTACTTC. Its translation is CASSLGHRGVSSYEQYF. Complete variable domain (other parts from reference TRBV5-1 and TRBJ2-7): KAGVTQTPRYLIKTRGQQVTLSCSPISGHRSVSWYQQTPGQGLQFLFEYFSETQRNKGNFPGRFSGRQFSNSRSEMNVSTLELGDSALYLCASSLGHRGVSSYEQYFGPGTRLTVT.